Sequencing of this T cell receptor (beta chain) was carried out in a study of radiotherapy plus CTLA-4 blockade in lung cancer. On this clone itself: Its antigen remains unidentified.

The study gave focal radiation plus ipilimumab CTLA-4 blockade to patients with chemo-refractory metastatic non-small-cell lung cancer. Overall study results and limits: Blood saw expansion of tumor-derived TCR clones after radiotherapy plus ipilimumab. Response, reportedly, was best predicted by interferon-beta along with early blood T cell clone dynamics.

This table comes from immunoSEQ multiplex PCR, and its TCRdb copy is limited to in-frame clones, with some not included. The sample lists roughly 51,000 clones, about 88% occurring once. The sequencing here drew on peripheral blood, taken from a patient treated with radiotherapy plus ipilimumab. This TCR derives from a human donor with non-small cell lung cancer that progressed on radiotherapy plus ipilimumab. Some clones in this sample may be carry-over from other donors' samples.

The DNA for the CDR3 is TGTGCCAGCAGCCAAGATCGGCCAGGGACAGCTAACTATGGCTACACCTTC. It translates to CASSQDRPGTANYGYTF. V usage is TRBV4-2 and J usage is TRBJ1-2, with 7 bases lining up with TRBD1. V shed 0 bases, J shed 0 bases, and the junction held 7 bases outside the gene matches. The CDR3 length is 17 residues. The germline CDR1 and CDR2 sequences are LGHNA and YNFKEQ.